This entry is about one TCR beta chain. This sample was taken from a study of blood T cell repertoires in COVID-19. Looking at the study overall: Collection of acute and convalescent COVID-19 samples took place in the United States, Italy and Spain. From T cells, B-cell-depleted T cells, or PBMCs came the material, which was cDNA or gDNA.

Original analysis: How many nucleated cells were present was estimated from reference gene primer amplification. TCRdb's copy holds only in-frame clones and misses some; the assay was immunoSEQ multiplex PCR. Clone size and V and J calls were adopted from that table, with D and trimming inferred from the DNA. The sample has about 100,000 clones, 80% to 90% seen once. The V and J ends lost 3 bases and 6 bases respectively, with 11 bases between them. Germline V gene lookup returns CDR1 LGHNT and CDR2 FRNRAP. This CDR3 region has 14 residues. Sequencing input: peripheral blood. The sequence came from a man in his forties or fifties with active or convalescent COVID-19. The chain uses TRBV12-5 and TRBJ2-2; D is unclear. The CDR3 DNA reads as TGTGCTAGTGGTTTAGGCGAAGGAGCCGGGGAGCTGTTTTTT. Protein: CASGLGEGAGELFF.